These 29 T cell receptor beta chains came from one sample sequenced in a study of blood T cell repertoires in COVID-19. Generated by immunoSEQ multiplex PCR, the TCRdb table keeps only in-frame clones and is missing some. The sample carries about 190,000 clones, roughly 73% recorded once. What was sequenced was peripheral blood. The receptor set was obtained from a woman older than 75 with active or convalescent COVID-19.

The genes are TRBV5-1 and TRBJ2-1; D is undetermined. With 3 bases removed from V and 0 bases from J, the gap between germline ends came to 4 bases. CDR1 is SGHRS and CDR2 is YFSETQ in the germline V gene. CDR3 size: 13 residues. CDR3 in amino acids: CASSWSSYNEQFF. The CDR3 region has the DNA TGCGCCAGCAGCTGGAGCTCCTACAATGAGCAGTTCTTC.

The chain is built from TRBV19 and TRBJ2-1, with 7 bases matching TRBD2. The CDR3 sequence is 14 residues long. J gave up 8 bases and V 3 bases, and 7 bases lay outside the gene matches. CDR1 LNHDA and CDR2 SQIVND come from the germline V gene (reference sequence). CDR3 in DNA: TGTGCCAGTAGTATCGAGCCGGGGAGGGATGAGCAGTTCTTC. This translates into CASSIEPGRDEQFF.

In its sample, this clone was seen once. The J gene is TRBJ1-2, the V gene TRBV19, with 7 nucleotides matching TRBD1. The CDR3 runs to 14 residues. The V and J ends lost 2 bases and 4 bases, in that order; junction bases with no gene match: 4. CDR1 and CDR2 (germline): LNHDA, SQIVND (reference sequence). CDR3 sequence: CASSITGATYGYTF. The CDR3 DNA follows: TGTGCCAGTAGTATAACAGGGGCTACCTATGGCTACACCTTC.

Only a few counts were recorded for this clone. The V call is TRBV9, the J call TRBJ2-6; 7 bases match TRBD1. The V gene end was trimmed by 0 bases and the J gene end by 5 bases; junction bases not matched to a gene: 8. The V gene's germline CDR1 is SGDLS and CDR2 YYNGEE. The CDR3 has 17 amino acids. CDR3 coding DNA: TGTGCCAGCAGCGTAGATATAGGGGGCGCCTGGGCCAACGTCCTGACTTTC. It codes for CASSVDIGGAWANVLTF.

The chain couples TRBV6-5 to TRBJ1-2; possibly TRBD1 for D (6 bases). Trimming removed 5 bases from V and 2 bases from J, with 9 bases in between. The CDR3 is 13 residues long. Per germline, CDR1 MNHEY and CDR2 SVGAGI. The CDR3 spells CASSTTGNYGYTF. The DNA for the CDR3 is TGTGCCAGCAGTACGACAGGAAACTATGGCTACACCTTC.

V and J are TRBV11-2 and TRBJ1-2; 11 bases agree with TRBD1. In germline, CDR1 is SGHAT, CDR2 FQNNGV. V lost 5 bases, J lost 7 bases, and 6 bases stayed unmatched. The CDR3 runs 14 residues. The CDR3 sequence: CASSPTGQGAGYTF. In DNA, the CDR3 is TGTGCCAGCAGCCCCACCGGACAGGGGGCTGGCTACACCTTC.

The V and J genes are TRBV9 and TRBJ2-3; the D is unclear. Germline V gives CDR1 SGDLS, CDR2 YYNGEE. CDR3 length: 15 amino acids. Trimming stripped 3 bases from V and 1 base from J, with 12 bases between. This CDR3 is CASSGGSYGTDTQYF. As DNA, the CDR3 is TGTGCCAGCAGCGGTGGTAGCTATGGCACAGATACGCAGTATTTT.

The V call is TRBV21-1, the J call TRBJ2-2; TRBD2 was called by the table and not checked on the DNA. TRBV21-1 is an annotated pseudogene. The CDR3 totals 22 residues. The CDR3 bases are TGTGCCAGCCCCGAGCGGGTCCCGGCTAGCGGGGGGCCCCTGATAGTCACCGGGGAGCTGTTTTTT. The encoded protein is CASPERVPASGGPLIVTGELFF.

This rearrangement joins TRBV5-1 to TRBJ1-3; 7 bases match TRBD1. CDR1 and CDR2 from the germline V gene are SGHRS and YFSETQ. The trim removed 1 base at V and 0 bases at J, leaving 4 bases unmatched. CDR3 length: 16 residues. The CDR3, as DNA: TGCGCCAGCAGCTTGATGGACAGGAACTCTGGAAACACCATATATTTT. This translates into CASSLMDRNSGNTIYF.

This clone was counted between two and nine times. The junction differs from germline at one of its ends, possibly a read error. The chain recombines TRBV5-5 with TRBJ2-7; 8 bases fit TRBD1. This CDR3 region has 15 residues. CDR1 is SGHKS, CDR2 YYEKEE, per germline (reference sequence). The CDR3 nucleotides are TGTGCCAGCAGCTTTGAGTACGCTGGACAGGGAACGAGGTCTTTC. Protein product: CASSFEYAGQGTRSF.

V usage is TRBV28 and J usage is TRBJ1-3; 7 nucleotides agree with TRBD1. CDR1 is MDHEN and CDR2 is SYDVKM in the germline V gene. Germline trimming cut 10 bases from V and 0 bases from J; bases unmatched to any gene: 12. CDR3 length: 16 residues. CDR3 nucleotide sequence: TGTGCCACGAAGTACGGGACAGCAAACTCTGGAAACACCATATATTTT. Its protein is CATKYGTANSGNTIYF.

The genes are TRBV5-1 and TRBJ1-4, with TRBD1 matching 9 bases. CDR3 length: 14 amino acids. Per the germline V gene, CDR1 is SGHRS and CDR2 is YFSETQ. The V segment lost 5 bases and the J segment 3 bases; nucleotides outside the gene matches: 2. The CDR3 DNA follows: TGCGCCAGCAGTCGGGACAGGGCTAATGAAAAACTGTTTTTT. As protein: CASSRDRANEKLFF.

The genes are TRBV29-1 and TRBJ2-6, with no clear D. The CDR3 runs 13 residues. V gave up 5 bases and J gave up 4 bases, with 9 bases separating them. Germline lookup yields CDR1 SQVTM and CDR2 ANQGSEA. DNA of the CDR3: TGCAGCGTTAATCCCGGGGGGGCCAACGTCCTGACTTTC. It yields the protein CSVNPGGANVLTF.

V is TRBV9 and J is TRBJ2-6; the match to TRBD2 covers 8 bases. V lost 4 bases to trimming and J lost 0 bases; unmatched junction nucleotides: 21. The CDR3 loop spans 22 amino acids. Germline V lookup: CDR1 SGDLS, CDR2 YYNGEE. CDR3 amino acids: CASSSLGGSGGNSHSGANVLTF. The CDR3 DNA is TGTGCCAGCAGCTCCCTCGGGGGGAGCGGGGGAAACTCCCACTCTGGGGCCAACGTCCTGACTTTC.

The chain carries TRBV30 and TRBJ1-1; 8 bases fit TRBD1. V shed 8 bases, J shed 6 bases, and the junction held 8 bases outside the gene matches. The CDR3 is made up of 12 amino acids. Germline loops: CDR1 GTSNPN, CDR2 SVGIG (reference sequence). The CDR3 reads CARVDRGSEAFF. Written as DNA, the CDR3 is TGTGCCAGAGTCGACAGGGGCTCTGAAGCTTTCTTT.

V gene TRBV7-9 combines with J gene TRBJ2-3; D perhaps matches TRBD2 (6 bases). V lost 1 base and J 9 bases, leaving 17 bases between the germline ends. This CDR3 comprises 15 residues. Germline V gene data show CDR1 as SEHNR and CDR2 as FQNEAQ (reference sequence). The CDR3 nucleotides read TGTGCCAGCAGCTTAGGGGTGGAGGGACTGAGGACGCAGTATTTT. Its translation: CASSLGVEGLRTQYF.

This clone came up a few times. V gene TRBV5-4 combines with J gene TRBJ2-3, with a possible D match to TRBD2 (6 bases). CDR3 size: 15 residues. Trimming took 5 bases from V and 1 from J, leaving 14 bases between them. The germline gives CDR1 SGHNT, CDR2 YYREEE (reference sequence). The CDR3 DNA reads as TGTGCCAGCAGACCCATGGGGGGTGGCACAGATACGCAGTATTTT. This encodes CASRPMGGGTDTQYF.

This chain uses TRBV3-1 (or the pseudogene TRBV3-2) with TRBJ2-3; D gene unclear. Germline V lookup: CDR1 LGHDT, CDR2 YNNKEL (reference sequence). V lost 7 bases to trimming and J lost 6 bases, with 14 bases between them. This CDR3 spans 13 amino acids. DNA of the CDR3: TGTGCCAGCAACGACGAGACAAGGGATACGCAGTATTTT. Its protein is CASNDETRDTQYF.

The table lists this clone with a few counts. V is TRBV12-3 or TRBV12-4 and J is TRBJ1-2; no clear D. This CDR3 is 12 amino acids long. V shed 6 bases and J shed 8 bases, with 13 bases lying between them. CDR3 residues: CASRETAGGYTF. The CDR3 DNA sequence: TGTGCCAGCAGGGAGACTGCGGGGGGCTACACCTTC.

J is TRBJ2-1 and V is TRBV2; 14 nucleotides agree with TRBD2. The CDR3 contains 16 residues. The V and J ends lost 4 bases and 6 bases, in that order; junction bases with no gene match: 5. Germline V CDR1 and CDR2: SNHLY, FYNNEI. CDR3 sequence reads: CASSGRTSGGSNEQFF. The CDR3 DNA sequence: TGTGCCAGCAGTGGGAGGACTAGCGGGGGGTCCAATGAGCAGTTCTTC.

This chain joins TRBV5-5 and TRBJ2-3; 9 bases are shared with TRBD2. CDR3 length: 16 residues. The germline CDR1 and CDR2 sequences are SGHKS and YYEKEE (reference sequence). With 4 bases clipped from V and 4 bases from J, the junction kept 10 bases outside the gene matches. The CDR3, as DNA: TGTGCCAGCAGCCCGCTTAGGGGCGGGGGGGCAGATACGCAGTATTTT. Its translation is CASSPLRGGGADTQYF. Complete variable domain (other parts from reference TRBV5-5 and TRBJ2-3): DAGVTQSPTHLIKTRGQQVTLRCSPISGHKSVSWYQQVLGQGPQFIFQYYEKEERGRGNFPDRFSARQFPNYSSELNVNALLLGDSALYLCASSPLRGGGADTQYFGPGTRLTVL.

This chain connects TRBV24-1 to TRBJ2-2, with a possible D match to TRBD2 (5 bases). The CDR3 sequence is 14 residues long. CDR1 is KGHDR, CDR2 SFDVKD, per germline. V was cut by 4 bases and J by 9 bases, with 14 bases left in between. The CDR3 DNA reads TGTGCCACCAGTGAGCGGGTAAATCGCAGGGAGCTGTTTTTT. Its protein is CATSERVNRRELFF.

V is TRBV4-2 and J is TRBJ2-4; possibly TRBD1 for D (5 bases). Germline-derived CDR1 and CDR2 are LGHNA and YNFKEQ. Deletions cut 4 bases from V and 5 bases from J, with 18 bases between. This CDR3 region has 16 residues. CDR3 DNA: TGTGCCAGCAGCCTAACTTCAGACAGACCTCAAAACATTCAGTACTTC. Residues: CASSLTSDRPQNIQYF.

V and J are TRBV5-1 and TRBJ1-1, with D perhaps TRBD1 (6 bases). This CDR3 is built from 13 residues. From germline, CDR1 is SGHRS and CDR2 YFSETQ. With 0 bases removed from V and 5 bases from J, the gap between germline ends came to 8 bases. The DNA for the CDR3 is TGCGCCAGCAGCTTGGCACAGGGAACTGAAGCTTTCTTT. It encodes CASSLAQGTEAFF.

This CDR3 is CASTPGGPSGANVLTF. CDR3 sequence (DNA): TGTGCCAGCACCCCGGGGGGGCCCTCTGGGGCCAACGTCCTGACTTTC. V is TRBV27 and J is TRBJ2-6; 8 bases map to TRBD2. The CDR3 loop spans 16 amino acids. CDR1 MNHEY and CDR2 SMNVEV come from the germline V gene (reference sequence). V was pared by 7 bases and J by 0 bases, with 5 bases of the junction left unmatched.

The V and J genes are TRBV5-1 and TRBJ1-6, with a tentative D call TRBD1 (6 bases). The CDR3 is 14 amino acids. Germline CDR1 and CDR2: SGHRS and YFSETQ. V lost 0 bases and J 10 bases, leaving 11 bases between the germline ends. The CDR3 loop is CASSLEAGESPLHF. CDR3 sequence (DNA): TGCGCCAGCAGCTTGGAGGCAGGGGAATCACCCCTCCACTTT.

The chain employs TRBV5-6 and TRBJ2-1, with 10 bases identical to TRBD1. This CDR3 contains 15 residues. From germline, CDR1 is SGHDT and CDR2 YYEEEE. V gave up 3 bases and J gave up 7 bases; unmatched junction bases: 7. The CDR3: CASSSLTGGLNEQFF. The CDR3, as DNA: TGTGCCAGCAGCTCACTGACAGGGGGCTTGAATGAGCAGTTCTTC.

This clone was detected a few times. This chain links TRBV11-2 with TRBJ1-4; D perhaps matches TRBD1 (5 bases). Germline-derived CDR1 and CDR2 are SGHAT and FQNNGV. The CDR3 is 15 amino acids. Deletions cut 2 bases from V and 7 bases from J, with 14 bases between. This chain's CDR3 is CASSLLSTRGEKLFF. CDR3 nucleotide sequence: TGTGCCAGCAGCTTATTATCTACAAGGGGTGAAAAACTGTTTTTT.

This CDR3 reads CASSGDRVPLGNQPQHF. DNA for the CDR3: TGTGCCAGCAGTGGGGACAGGGTCCCTCTTGGCAATCAGCCCCAGCATTTT. This chain joins TRBV28 and TRBJ1-5; 9 bases align to TRBD1. Trimming at V came to 5 bases and at J to 2 bases, leaving 10 bases not matched to a gene. CDR1 is MDHEN, CDR2 SYDVKM, per germline. There are 17 residues in the CDR3.